The sequence of this T cell receptor (beta chain) was determined in a study of cytomegalovirus exposure and HLA in healthy donors. Study results and caveats: Relative to the roughly 700-donor mean, N-insertions were reportedly fewer in an Asian-associated ancestry cluster in a later analysis.

As to this clone: Its specificity is unknown.

The PCR used 60 Vbeta and 13 Jbeta primers. In the original processing: An analysis that came later counted 80 million or so unique TCR beta chains, approximately 10 million shared. This table comes from immunoSEQ multiplex PCR, and its TCRdb copy is limited to in-frame clones, with some not included. V and J calls and clone size are given by that table; D and trimming were obtained from the DNA. The data contain approximately 120,000 clones, 70% to 80% of them seen just once; the ten biggest clones take up around 1.8%. This sequence was found in a middle-aged man in good health and CMV-seronegative. The specimen sequenced was PBMCs.

The CDR3, as DNA: TGTGCCTGGAGAGAGGGCTTTTCCTACGAGCAGTACTTC. Amino acids: CAWREGFSYEQYF. This chain links TRBV30 with TRBJ2-7, with D possibly matching TRBD2 (5 bases). The CDR3 runs to 13 residues. Germline-derived CDR1 and CDR2 are GTSNPN and SVGIG (reference sequence). V lost 3 bases to trimming and J lost 1 base, with 10 bases between them.